Following are 30 T cell receptor beta chains from one sample sequenced in a study of control samples from healthy donors and cancer patients. The method was immunoSEQ multiplex PCR; TCRdb's version includes in-frame clones alone and lacks a portion of them. This sample carries some 150,000 clones, 90% to 95% of them seen once, and the ten largest clones take less than 15%. Sequencing was carried out using PBMCs. The receptors here all came from a man aged 60-69 years with colorectal cancer.

The V gene is TRBV19, the J gene TRBJ1-3, with 8 bases lining up with TRBD1. After removal of 4 bases from V and 2 bases from J, the junction contained 4 bases not matched to a gene. The CDR3 contains 15 residues. The germline V gene encodes CDR1 LNHDA and CDR2 SQIVND (reference sequence). The CDR3, as DNA: TGTGCCAGTAGTACAGGGACAGGTCCTGGAAACACCATATATTTT. Its translation is CASSTGTGPGNTIYF.

The chain links TRBV30 to TRBJ2-3; D may be TRBD1 or TRBD2 (6 bases each). V dropped 0 bases and J dropped 7 bases, with 14 bases sitting between them. The germline CDR1 and CDR2 sequences are GTSNPN and SVGIG (reference sequence). The CDR3 is 14 residues long. The CDR3 DNA sequence: TGTGCCTGGAGTGTACAGGGAGGCGGAAATACGCAGTATTTT. This gives the protein CAWSVQGGGNTQYF.

The chain carries TRBV24-1 and TRBJ1-2; no clear D gene. The germline V and J ends were trimmed by 3 bases and 0 bases, with 13 bases remaining between them. CDR3 length: 16 residues. The V gene's germline CDR1 is KGHDR and CDR2 SFDVKD. This CDR3 reads CATSDGRAVSNYGYTF. For the CDR3, the DNA is TGTGCCACCAGTGATGGGCGGGCGGTTTCTAACTATGGCTACACCTTC.

The chain recombines TRBV7-9 with TRBJ1-4; 7 bases are a match to TRBD1. The germline CDR1 and CDR2 sequences are SEHNR and FQNEAQ (reference sequence). The CDR3 spans 19 residues. The V gene end was trimmed by 5 bases and the J gene end by 11 bases; junction bases not matched to a gene: 26. The CDR3 loop reads CASSPPEGSNDRVSWKLFF. The CDR3, as DNA: TGTGCCAGCAGCCCGCCAGAGGGCTCAAATGACAGGGTGAGTTGGAAACTGTTTTTT. Full variable domain (outside the CDR3, taken from reference TRBV7-9 and TRBJ1-4): DTGVSQNPRHKITKRGQNVTFRCDPISEHNRLYWYRQTLGQGPEFLTYFQNEAQLEKSRLLSDRFSAERPKGSFSTLEIQRTEQGDSAMYLCASSPPEGSNDRVSWKLFFGSGTQLSVL.

This clone was seen once. The chain joins TRBV7-9 to TRBJ2-7, with D possibly matching TRBD1 (6 bases). Germline CDR1 is SEHNR and CDR2 is FQNEAQ (reference sequence). The CDR3 runs to 15 residues. Trimming removed 5 bases at V and 3 bases at J, with 17 bases between. CDR3 region: CASSPQLDRVYEQYF. Here the CDR3 DNA reads TGTGCCAGCAGCCCTCAATTGGACAGAGTCTACGAGCAGTACTTC.

The chain carries TRBV18 and TRBJ2-7, with D perhaps matching TRBD2 (5 bases). The length of the CDR3 is 14 residues. CDR1 is KGHSH, CDR2 LQKENI, per germline. Deletions cut 3 bases from V and 2 bases from J, with 11 bases between. CDR3 sequence (DNA): TGTGCCAGCTCACCCCCACTAGATCCCTACGAGCAGTACTTC. Protein product: CASSPPLDPYEQYF.

The CDR3 DNA reads TGTGCCAGCAGCTCCGAAGCGGTAGGGACCTTAGGACGAGAGACCCAGTACTTC. Its protein product is CASSSEAVGTLGRETQYF. V and J are TRBV7-2 and TRBJ2-5, with D perhaps matching TRBD1 or TRBD2 (5 bases each). V gave up 4 bases and J gave up 4 bases, with 25 bases separating them. CDR3 length equals 18 residues. The germline V gene encodes CDR1 SGHTA and CDR2 FQGNSA.

J is TRBJ2-1 and V is TRBV2; TRBD1 matches at 7 bases. Germline-derived CDR1 and CDR2 are SNHLY and FYNNEI. CDR3 length: 15 residues. V lost 3 bases and J lost 9; bases outside the gene matches: 11. CDR3 protein: CASSDEGTVSGEQFF. CDR3 coding DNA: TGTGCCAGCAGTGATGAAGGGACAGTCTCCGGTGAGCAGTTCTTC.

Only one count was recorded for this clone. This sequence joins TRBV7-2 and TRBJ1-3; tentative D call: TRBD1 (5 bases). CDR3 length: 14 residues. The germline V gene has CDR1 SGHTA and CDR2 FQGNSA. With 5 bases removed from V and 9 bases from J, the gap between germline ends came to 17 bases. CDR3 protein: CASSRAGEAGTIYF. CDR3 nucleotide sequence: TGTGCCAGCAGCCGTGCGGGGGAAGCCGGCACCATATATTTT.

The V gene is TRBV19, the J gene TRBJ1-5; the D is unclear. From germline, CDR1 is LNHDA and CDR2 SQIVND (reference sequence). Between the trimmed V and J ends, which lost 6 bases and 7 bases, there was a span of 10 bases. The CDR3 contains 12 residues. The CDR3 is CASRAGRQPQHF. DNA for the CDR3: TGTGCCAGTAGGGCGGGCCGGCAGCCCCAGCATTTT. The complete variable domain, with remaining parts taken from reference TRBV19 and TRBJ1-5, reads DGGITQSPKYLFRKEGQNVTLSCEQNLNHDAMYWYRQDPGQGLRLIYYSQIVNDFQKGDIAEGYSVSREKKESFPLTVTSAQKNPTAFYLCASRAGRQPQHFGDGTRLSIL.

J is TRBJ2-7 and V is TRBV6-1; no clear D. The CDR3 extends over 17 amino acids. The V gene lost 0 bases and the J gene lost 0 bases, with 15 bases spanning the gap. Looked up from germline, CDR1 is MNHNS and CDR2 is SASEGT. The CDR3 here is CASSEADGRWSSYEQYF. In DNA, the CDR3 is TGTGCCAGCAGTGAAGCGGACGGCAGGTGGTCCTCCTACGAGCAGTACTTC.

The count of this clone is one. Other nucleotide sequences from this sample produce the same CDR3. This rearrangement joins TRBV30 to TRBJ1-1, with D uncertain. The germline V gene encodes CDR1 GTSNPN and CDR2 SVGIG (reference sequence). The V and J ends lost 0 bases and 1 base respectively, with 6 bases between them. This CDR3 is built from 13 residues. This CDR3 reads CAWSVQENTEAFF. Written as DNA, the CDR3 is TGTGCCTGGAGTGTCCAGGAGAACACTGAAGCTTTCTTT. The whole variable domain, remainder taken from reference TRBV30 and TRBJ1-1, is SQTIHQWPATLVQPVGSPLSLECTVEGTSNPNLYWYRQAAGRGLQLLFYSVGIGQISSEVPQNLSASRPQDRQFILSSKKLLLSDSGFYLCAWSVQENTEAFFGQGTRLTVV.

This clone was seen once. The chain links TRBV30 to TRBJ2-3; 9 positions match TRBD2. Germline V gene data show CDR1 as GTSNPN and CDR2 as SVGIG (reference sequence). CDR3 length equals 14 residues. Trimming took 2 bases from V and 3 from J; bases not matched to a gene: 3. The CDR3, as DNA: TGTGCCTGGAGTAAAAGCGGGGGGACAGATACGCAGTATTTT. This gives the protein CAWSKSGGTDTQYF.

The sample holds one count of this clone. V usage is TRBV2 and J usage is TRBJ1-1; the D is unclear. V was trimmed by 6 bases and J by 1 base, leaving 12 bases between them. The germline V gene has CDR1 SNHLY and CDR2 FYNNEI. This CDR3 region has 14 residues. The CDR3 coding sequence is TGTGCCAGCAGCCCCGGACGGACGAACACTGAAGCTTTCTTT. It yields the protein CASSPGRTNTEAFF.

This chain links TRBV6-1 with TRBJ2-3; D is uncertain. The CDR3 consists of 17 residues. V gave up 1 base and J gave up 0 bases, with 14 bases separating them. Germline V gives CDR1 MNHNS, CDR2 SASEGT. The CDR3 loop reads CASSEDQTLRSTDTQYF. The CDR3 nucleotides are TGTGCCAGCAGTGAAGACCAGACCCTCCGAAGCACAGATACGCAGTATTTT.

CDR3 DNA sequence: TGTGCCAGCAGCAACCAACACCCCGGACTTTCCGGCTCTGGGGCCAACGTCCTGACTTTC. Translation gives CASSNQHPGLSGSGANVLTF. The rearrangement uses TRBV6-6 and TRBJ2-6; maybe TRBD2 (5 bases). The CDR3 contains 20 residues. Germline assignment: CDR1 MNHNY and CDR2 SVGAGI (reference sequence). The germline V and J ends were trimmed by 6 bases and 0 bases, with 24 bases remaining between them.

Written as DNA, the CDR3 is TGTGCCAGCAGTATTGAGGGTAGTCAGCCCCAGCATTTT. Amino acids: CASSIEGSQPQHF. The chain couples TRBV2 to TRBJ1-5; no clear D. The length of the CDR3 is 13 residues. Germline V gene sequence: CDR1 SNHLY, CDR2 FYNNEI. Deletions cut 5 bases from V and 6 bases from J, with 11 bases between.

This CDR3 is CASSTRGGQETQYF. CDR3 DNA sequence: TGTGCCAGCAGCACCCGGGGGGGGCAAGAGACCCAGTACTTC. This sequence joins TRBV11-3 and TRBJ2-5; 8 nucleotides line up with TRBD2. V was clipped by 5 bases and J by 2 bases; unmatched bases: 4. Germline CDR1 is SGHNT and CDR2 is YENEEA. This CDR3 has 14 amino acids.

This sequence joins TRBV4-1 and TRBJ1-2; TRBD1 is a possible D gene (5 bases). Trimming took 2 bases from V and 4 from J, leaving 23 bases between them. The CDR3 runs to 18 residues. The V gene's germline CDR1 is MGHRA and CDR2 YSYEKL. The CDR3 DNA follows: TGCGCCAGCAGCCAACCCCTTTCCCAGGGTTGGGCCCGCTATGGCTACACCTTC. Protein product: CASSQPLSQGWARYGYTF.

The gene calls are TRBV27 and TRBJ1-5, with D unresolved. Trimming shortened V by 6 bases and J by 1 base, and 13 bases separated the two germline ends. Germline CDR1 reads MNHEY; CDR2 reads SMNVEV (reference sequence). This CDR3 spans 15 amino acids. This CDR3 reads CASSLYTESNQPQHF. CDR3 sequence (DNA): TGTGCCAGCAGCCTTTATACAGAGAGCAATCAGCCCCAGCATTTT.

The V call is TRBV6-6, the J call TRBJ1-5; D remains ambiguous. With 5 bases removed from V and 0 bases from J, the gap between germline ends came to 11 bases. The CDR3 runs 15 residues. Germline CDR1 MNHNY, CDR2 SVGAGI (reference sequence). The CDR3 loop reads CASSGTRGSNQPQHF. The CDR3 DNA follows: TGTGCCAGCAGTGGAACGCGGGGTAGCAATCAGCCCCAGCATTTT.

The CDR3, as DNA: TGTGCCAGCAGCCTCGGACTAGCGGGGGACACCGGGGAGCTGTTTTTT. Its translation: CASSLGLAGDTGELFF. This chain links TRBV3-1 (or the pseudogene TRBV3-2) with TRBJ2-2, with 13 bases fitting TRBD2. CDR1 LGHDT and CDR2 YNNKEL come from the germline V gene (reference sequence). J was trimmed by 3 bases and V by 4 bases; bases with no gene match: 2. The CDR3 is made up of 16 amino acids.

This chain joins TRBV27 and TRBJ1-6; 8 nucleotides line up with TRBD1. In germline, CDR1 is MNHEY, CDR2 SMNVEV (reference sequence). The CDR3 loop spans 16 amino acids. V lost 5 bases, J lost 7 bases, and 10 bases stayed unmatched. CDR3 residues: CASSGLDRGDNSPLHF. CDR3 coding DNA: TGTGCCAGCAGTGGGTTAGACAGGGGAGACAATTCACCCCTCCACTTT.

The rearrangement links TRBV28 to TRBJ1-2; a weak D match, TRBD1 (5 bases). CDR3 length: 13 amino acids. V gave up 8 bases and J gave up 5 bases, with 15 bases separating them. Germline V gene lookup returns CDR1 MDHEN and CDR2 SYDVKM. The CDR3: CASPPRGRYGYTF. Written as DNA, the CDR3 is TGTGCCAGCCCCCCTAGGGGCCGGTATGGCTACACCTTC.

This rearrangement joins TRBV18 to TRBJ1-2; D not resolved. V lost 4 bases and J 1 base, leaving 7 bases between the germline ends. The CDR3 has 13 residues. Looked up from germline, CDR1 is KGHSH and CDR2 is LQKENI. The CDR3 reads CASSLMDNYGYTF. The CDR3 nucleotides are TGTGCCAGCTCACTGATGGATAACTATGGCTACACCTTC.

The genes are TRBV4-1 and TRBJ2-7; D may be TRBD1 or TRBD2 (7 bases each). The germline V gene has CDR1 MGHRA and CDR2 YSYEKL. Trimming took 0 bases from V and 4 from J, leaving 13 bases between them. The CDR3 consists of 15 residues. In DNA form, the CDR3 reads TGCGCCAGCAGCCAAGAGGGAGGGGGCAGGTACGAGCAGTACTTC. Protein: CASSQEGGGRYEQYF.

Turning to this clone: The sample carries other DNA sequences with the same CDR3. The chain combines TRBV18 with TRBJ2-5; D gene uncertain. There are 12 residues in the CDR3. The germline CDR1 and CDR2 sequences are KGHSH and LQKENI. V was clipped by 2 bases and J by 2 bases, with 3 bases between them. CDR3 in DNA: TGTGCCAGCTCACCAGGACAAGAGACCCAGTACTTC. Translation: CASSPGQETQYF.

The J gene is TRBJ1-5, the V gene TRBV3-1 (or the pseudogene TRBV3-2), with D hard to call. V lost 0 bases, J lost 0 bases, and 6 bases lay in between. The CDR3 has 15 amino acids. Germline assignment: CDR1 LGHDT and CDR2 YNNKEL (reference sequence). CDR3 amino acids: CASSQDSHSNQPQHF. In nucleotides, the CDR3 is TGTGCCAGCAGCCAAGACTCCCATAGCAATCAGCCCCAGCATTTT.

CDR3 DNA: TGTGCCAGCGGGACAGAACCCTACGAGCAGTACTTC. Translated, it gives CASGTEPYEQYF. V is TRBV27 and J is TRBJ2-7, with TRBD1 identical over 7 bases. Looked up from germline, CDR1 is MNHEY and CDR2 is SMNVEV (reference sequence). The CDR3 is 12 residues long. The ends lost 8 bases at V and 2 bases at J; junction bases unmatched: 3.

V usage is TRBV18 and J usage is TRBJ1-1; D call uncertain. The V gene's germline CDR1 is KGHSH and CDR2 LQKENI. Trimming pared 2 bases from V and 6 bases from J, leaving 13 bases between. This CDR3 is built from 14 residues. The DNA for the CDR3 is TGTGCCAGCTCACCAAATGCAGGAGCCTCTGAAGCTTTCTTT. It encodes CASSPNAGASEAFF.